This T cell receptor beta chain is from a study of shared clonotypes between healthy human individuals. Study-level background: Every donor yielded three CD4 naive, three CD4 memory, two CD8 naive and one CD8 memory plate. The study, taken as a whole, reports: Larger estimated richness was generally recorded for naive subsets relative to memory subsets. Among donors, the sharing of clonotypes was expected to be influenced by sequencing depth.

For each subset, genomic DNA was distributed in equal portions over several immunoSEQ plates. Produced via immunoSEQ multiplex PCR; TCRdb's table is partial and in-frame only. Here the sample spans fewer than 1 million clones, about 96% being singletons. The CDR3 runs to 13 residues. Germline V gene data show CDR1 as SGHNT and CDR2 as YYREEE (reference sequence). V was clipped by 5 bases and J by 1 base, with 9 bases between them. Details on this clone: Antigen: not known.

Only CD45RO-negative cells positively selected for CCR7 counted as naive CD8 cells, so terminally differentiated effector memory CD45RA+ cells were excluded. The gene calls are TRBV5-4 and TRBJ2-5; no firm D call. Material: naive CD8+ T cells sorted from blood. The source is a man in his thirties or forties in good health. The CDR3 DNA reads as TGTGCCAGCAGAATCGAACTCCAAGAGACCCAGTACTTC. Amino acids: CASRIELQETQYF. Combining the CDR3 with reference TRBV5-4 and TRBJ2-5 gives the whole variable domain ETGVTQSPTHLIKTRGQQVTLRCSSQSGHNTVSWYQQALGQGPQFIFQYYREEENGRGNFPPRFSGLQFPNYSSELNVNALELDDSALYLCASRIELQETQYFGPGTRLLVL.